These 15 T cell receptor beta chains share one sample of origin, sequenced in a study of blood T cell repertoires in COVID-19 (dated by TCRdb to the early 2020s). Receptors were amplified or captured by the immunoSEQ multiplex PCR assay. TCRdb holds this immuneACCESS table with in-frame rearrangements only. Some clones are missing; in checked studies, unresolved V genes explain under half, and the rest has no known cause. Counted in this sample were under 250,000 clones; approximately 90% of them appeared once. 11% of the sample is held by the ten biggest clonotypes. The source material was peripheral blood. These receptors were collected from a man aged 50-59 years with COVID-19, enrolled during active disease.

This clone has just a few counts. The chain carries TRBV12-3 or TRBV12-4 and TRBJ1-1; maybe TRBD1 (5 bases). The CDR3 length is 11 residues. Trimming cost V 3 bases and J 8 bases, with 7 bases left between them. CDR3 nucleotides: TGTGCCAGCAGTTTTCGGGGGGAAGCTTTCTTT. It encodes CASSFRGEAFF.

The chain carries TRBV7-8 and TRBJ2-1, with 9 bases that match TRBD2. The germline V gene has CDR1 SGHVS and CDR2 FQNEAQ. CDR3 length equals 17 residues. The trim removed 5 bases at V and 2 bases at J, leaving 10 bases unmatched. CDR3 sequence: CASSRGAGGPPYNEQFF. In DNA form, the CDR3 reads TGTGCCAGCAGCCGAGGAGCGGGGGGCCCCCCCTACAATGAGCAGTTCTTC. The variable domain in full, with the rest retrieved from reference TRBV7-8 and TRBJ2-1, is GAGVSQSPRYKVAKRGQDVALRCDPISGHVSLFWYQQALGQGPEFLTYFQNEAQLDKSGLPSDRFFAERPEGSVSTLKIQRTQQEDSAVYLCASSRGAGGPPYNEQFFGPGTRLTVL.

This clone was recorded only once. V and J are TRBV6-5 and TRBJ2-7, with 9 positions matching TRBD2. The CDR3 covers 15 residues. V shed 8 bases and J 0 bases; nucleotides not matched to a gene: 8. Germline assignment: CDR1 MNHEY and CDR2 SVGAGI. CDR3 in amino acids: CASPPGAGGSYEQYF. Written as DNA, the CDR3 is TGTGCCAGCCCTCCGGGAGCGGGAGGCTCCTACGAGCAGTACTTC.

This clone was detected once. The V and J genes are TRBV5-5 and TRBJ2-3; tentative D call: TRBD2 (5 bases). Trimming stripped 0 bases from V and 5 bases from J, with 13 bases between. Per the germline V gene, CDR1 is SGHKS and CDR2 is YYEKEE (reference sequence). The CDR3 is made up of 15 amino acids. The CDR3 DNA reads TGTGCCAGCAGCTTGGGGCTAGCTGTGGGAGATACGCAGTATTTT. Its translation: CASSLGLAVGDTQYF.

The chain carries TRBV13 and TRBJ2-2; D perhaps matches TRBD1 (5 bases). The CDR3 contains 15 residues. Trimming shortened V by 7 bases and J by 1 base, and 13 bases separated the two germline ends. Per the germline V gene, CDR1 is PRHDT and CDR2 is FYEKMQ (reference sequence). The CDR3 protein is CASNPLTGNTGELFF. Written as DNA, the CDR3 is TGTGCCAGCAATCCTCTTACAGGGAACACCGGGGAGCTGTTTTTT.

This clone was picked up a small number of times. This rearrangement joins TRBV4-3 to TRBJ1-1; the match to TRBD1 covers 7 bases. The V gene's germline CDR1 is LGHNA and CDR2 YSLEER. This CDR3 spans 15 amino acids. Trimming removed 2 bases from V and 4 bases from J; junction bases left unmatched: 7. Written as DNA, the CDR3 is TGCGCCAGCAGCCAACGACAGGGCGGAAGCACTGAAGCTTTCTTT. The encoded protein is CASSQRQGGSTEAFF.

This chain uses TRBV13 with TRBJ1-6, with 9 bases matching TRBD1. Germline-derived CDR1 and CDR2 are PRHDT and FYEKMQ (reference sequence). Unmatched junction bases numbered 5, after V lost 0 bases and J lost 8 bases. This CDR3 comprises 16 residues. CDR3 amino acids: CASSLGTGQGYSPLHF. The CDR3 coding sequence is TGTGCCAGCAGCTTAGGCACCGGACAGGGGTATTCACCCCTCCACTTT.

This rearrangement joins TRBV19 to TRBJ2-2, with TRBD2 matching over 9 bases. The V segment lost 10 bases and the J segment 7 bases; nucleotides outside the gene matches: 19. The CDR3 spans 17 residues. Germline CDR1 is LNHDA and CDR2 is SQIVND (reference sequence). The CDR3 is CATRGEGREGRGGELFF. The CDR3 DNA sequence: TGTGCCACCCGGGGCGAGGGGCGGGAGGGCCGCGGCGGGGAGCTGTTTTTT.

This clone was found once. This CDR3 reads CASSPLAPNEQFF. DNA of the CDR3: TGCGCCAGCAGTCCTCTAGCGCCCAATGAGCAGTTCTTC. The genes are TRBV23-1 and TRBJ2-1; a weak D match, TRBD2 (6 bases). TRBV23-1 is given ORF status, its function remaining uncertain. This CDR3 spans 13 amino acids. The V end was cut by 4 bases, the J end by 6 bases, with 10 bases between.

This chain links TRBV3-1 (or the pseudogene TRBV3-2) with TRBJ2-7; TRBD1 aligns across 8 bases. This CDR3 region has 15 residues. Germline V lookup: CDR1 LGHDT, CDR2 YNNKEL (reference sequence). V lost 4 bases, J lost 5 bases, and 10 bases stayed unmatched. Here the CDR3 reads CASSPWDRNYHEQYF. The CDR3 DNA reads TGTGCCAGCAGCCCCTGGGACAGGAATTACCACGAGCAGTACTTC.

The V gene is TRBV3-1 (or the pseudogene TRBV3-2), the J gene TRBJ1-1; a weak D match, TRBD1 (5 bases). V was clipped by 0 bases and J by 11 bases, with 10 bases between them. CDR3 length: 12 residues. CDR1 is LGHDT and CDR2 is YNNKEL in the germline V gene (reference sequence). The CDR3 sequence: CASSQDAGGAFF. CDR3 nucleotide sequence: TGTGCCAGCAGCCAAGATGCCGGGGGGGCTTTCTTT.

The chain couples TRBV3-1 (or the pseudogene TRBV3-2) to TRBJ1-4, with D tentatively TRBD1 (5 bases). The CDR3 is 15 residues long. Trimming took off 1 base at V and 7 bases at J, with 13 bases between the two ends. Per germline, CDR1 LGHDT and CDR2 YNNKEL (reference sequence). The CDR3 coding sequence is TGTGCCAGCAGCCAAGTATTAGGGGTTTCTGAAAAACTGTTTTTT. Protein sequence: CASSQVLGVSEKLFF.

V and J are TRBV5-1 and TRBJ2-1, with D maybe TRBD2 (6 bases). This CDR3 comprises 18 residues. Germline V gene lookup returns CDR1 SGHRS and CDR2 YFSETQ. Between the trimmed V and J ends, which lost 0 bases and 0 bases, there was a span of 16 bases. CDR3 nucleotide sequence: TGCGCCAGCAGCTTGGTGCCCCCGGCGGGGATCTCCTACAATGAGCAGTTCTTC. It codes for CASSLVPPAGISYNEQFF.

The V gene is TRBV6-5, the J gene TRBJ2-7; 8 bases fit TRBD1. Trimming took 6 bases from V and 5 from J; bases not matched to a gene: 12. CDR1 and CDR2 (germline): MNHEY, SVGAGI. This CDR3 region has 15 residues. CDR3 sequence: CASRPGTGLAHEQYF. DNA of the CDR3: TGTGCCAGCAGACCTGGGACAGGTTTGGCGCACGAGCAGTACTTC.

This chain links TRBV18 with TRBJ2-1; D ambiguous. Germline values: CDR1 KGHSH, CDR2 LQKENI. The CDR3 is 13 amino acids. V dropped 3 bases and J dropped 4 bases, with 7 bases sitting between them. The chain's CDR3 is CASSPDGYNEQFF. CDR3 bases: TGTGCCAGCTCACCCGACGGGTACAATGAGCAGTTCTTC.